Presented here are 18 T cell receptor beta chains from one specimen sequenced in a study of OX40 agonist ivuxolimab in advanced cancers. Libraries were prepared by immunoSEQ multiplex PCR; TCRdb keeps only in-frame clonotypes and omits some of them. The data show more than 65,000 clones, 80% to 85% seen once. Sequencing was performed on CD4+ or CD8+ T cells sorted from blood, taken in a trial of the OX40 agonist ivuxolimab. These receptor sequences come from an adult with an advanced solid tumor such as melanoma, head and neck, liver or kidney cancer.

The V and J genes are TRBV5-1 and TRBJ2-7, with D uncertain. CDR3 length: 14 residues. CDR1 is SGHRS and CDR2 is YFSETQ in the germline V gene. Trimming removed 1 base from V and 1 base from J, with 9 bases in between. CDR3 residues: CASSLQVSSYEQYF. CDR3 nucleotide sequence: TGCGCCAGCAGCTTGCAAGTCAGTTCCTACGAGCAGTACTTC.

This sequence joins TRBV5-1 and TRBJ2-7, with TRBD1 matching 9 bases. J lost 0 bases, V lost 4 bases, and 5 bases had no gene match. CDR3 size: 15 residues. The germline V gene has CDR1 SGHRS and CDR2 YFSETQ. CDR3 nucleotide sequence: TGCGCCAGCAGCGGCGGACAGGGGAGCTCCTACGAGCAGTACTTC. Translating it yields CASSGGQGSSYEQYF.

V is TRBV10-3 and J is TRBJ2-1; TRBD2 agrees at 11 bases. The CDR3 length is 15 residues. The V segment lost 4 bases and the J segment 9 bases; nucleotides outside the gene matches: 8. Germline assignment: CDR1 ENHRY and CDR2 SYGVKD. DNA of the CDR3: TGTGCCATCAGTGGGCTAGCGGGAGGTGGGAGTGAGCAGTTCTTC. Its translation is CAISGLAGGGSEQFF.

The chain combines TRBV6-5 with TRBJ1-5; tentatively, D is TRBD1 (5 bases). Germline V gene lookup returns CDR1 MNHEY and CDR2 SVGAGI. Trimming cost V 5 bases and J 4 bases, with 15 bases left between them. This CDR3 spans 15 amino acids. The CDR3 sequence: CASSVAGGGNQPQHF. As DNA, the CDR3 is TGTGCCAGCAGTGTGGCCGGGGGAGGGAATCAGCCCCAGCATTTT.

The CDR3 spells CASSPSVPAGDTQYF. The CDR3 coding sequence is TGTGCCAGCTCACCATCTGTTCCAGCGGGAGATACGCAGTATTTT. J is TRBJ2-3 and V is TRBV18, with TRBD2 as a possible D gene (6 bases). Trimming pared 2 bases from V and 5 bases from J, leaving 14 bases between. There are 15 residues in the CDR3. Per germline, CDR1 KGHSH and CDR2 LQKENI.

This clone was seen more than once but under ten times. The J gene is TRBJ2-7, the V gene TRBV6-5; D may correspond to TRBD1 or TRBD2 (6 bases each). This CDR3 has 14 residues. V lost 2 bases to trimming and J lost 5 bases, with 13 bases between them. Germline V lookup: CDR1 MNHEY, CDR2 SVGAGI. The CDR3 loop reads CASSYGGQSHEQYF. In nucleotides, the CDR3 is TGTGCCAGCAGTTACGGGGGGCAGTCCCACGAGCAGTACTTC.

The CDR3 DNA sequence: TGTGCCAGCAGCCTTCGACTTTCTTCCGAGCAGTACTTC. Translation gives CASSLRLSSEQYF. The chain carries TRBV14 and TRBJ2-7; D not resolved. V was shortened by 4 bases and J by 6 bases, with 13 bases between the two germline ends. Germline loops: CDR1 SGHDN, CDR2 FVKESK. This CDR3 comprises 13 residues.

The chain joins TRBV5-1 to TRBJ2-7; perhaps TRBD2 as D (5 bases). This CDR3 has 16 residues. V lost 2 bases and J lost 2, with 17 bases in between. CDR1 SGHRS and CDR2 YFSETQ come from the germline V gene. Written as DNA, the CDR3 is TGCGCCAGCAGCTTAGGCCATTACGACGGGGCCTACGAGCAGTACTTC. Protein sequence: CASSLGHYDGAYEQYF.

The chain is built from TRBV28 and TRBJ2-2; D perhaps matches TRBD1 (5 bases). The CDR3 runs 15 residues. Germline V gene lookup returns CDR1 MDHEN and CDR2 SYDVKM. V dropped 7 bases and J dropped 0 bases, with 12 bases sitting between them. CDR3 coding DNA: TGTGCCAGCACCCTAGGGGCAGCGAACACCGGGGAGCTGTTTTTT. It codes for CASTLGAANTGELFF.

This clone came up once. This chain connects TRBV27 to TRBJ1-6; a possible D gene is TRBD1 (5 bases). V was cut by 6 bases and J by 6 bases, with 21 bases left in between. The CDR3 consists of 17 residues. Looked up from germline, CDR1 is MNHEY and CDR2 is SMNVEV (reference sequence). CDR3: CASSPSGWGEANSPLHF. CDR3 nucleotide sequence: TGTGCCAGCAGCCCTTCGGGGTGGGGGGAAGCTAATTCACCCCTCCACTTT.

The CDR3 DNA is TGTGCCAGCTCACCAAGGAGCAGCTCCTACGAGCAGTACTTC. It codes for CASSPRSSSYEQYF. This chain links TRBV18 with TRBJ2-7; D not certain. The CDR3 totals 14 residues. Per the germline V gene, CDR1 is KGHSH and CDR2 is LQKENI. Between the trimmed V and J ends, which lost 2 bases and 0 bases, there was a span of 8 bases.

The rearrangement uses TRBV6-5 and TRBJ1-1; unclear D gene. This CDR3 contains 15 residues. CDR1 MNHEY and CDR2 SVGAGI come from the germline V gene. V shed 0 bases and J shed 3 bases, with 11 bases lying between them. The CDR3 sequence: CASSYSPGMDTEAFF. CDR3 sequence (DNA): TGTGCCAGCAGTTACTCCCCGGGTATGGACACTGAAGCTTTCTTT.

The rearrangement uses TRBV6-4 and TRBJ1-2; 7 bases are a match to TRBD1. Trimming cost V 8 bases and J 7 bases; bases outside gene matches: 7. The CDR3 contains 12 residues. Germline CDR1 MRHNA, CDR2 SNTAGT. The CDR3 loop reads CASGDDRAGYTF. The CDR3 nucleotides read TGTGCCAGCGGGGATGACAGGGCTGGCTACACCTTC.

This clone is a singleton in its sample. The chain employs TRBV2 and TRBJ1-6; D perhaps matches TRBD1 (5 bases). This CDR3 has 15 amino acids. V was pared by 6 bases and J by 5 bases, with 14 bases between. From germline, CDR1 is SNHLY and CDR2 FYNNEI. CDR3 bases: TGTGCCAGCAGCCCACCGGGACTCCATAATTCACCCCTCCACTTT. Protein: CASSPPGLHNSPLHF.

A single count supports this clone. The chain uses TRBV29-1 and TRBJ2-7; D unresolved. Germline V gene sequence: CDR1 SQVTM, CDR2 ANQGSEA. The CDR3 consists of 13 residues. Between the trimmed V and J ends, which lost 4 bases and 2 bases, there was a span of 12 bases. CDR3: CSVGWAPAYEQYF. The CDR3 DNA reads TGCAGCGTTGGTTGGGCCCCCGCCTACGAGCAGTACTTC.

The chain carries TRBV30 and TRBJ1-1; 7 nucleotides align to TRBD1. Trimming at V came to 3 bases and at J to 1 base, leaving 8 bases not matched to a gene. This CDR3 contains 15 residues. Germline CDR1 GTSNPN, CDR2 SVGIG (reference sequence). The CDR3, as DNA: TGTGCCTGGAGGACCCTGGGACAGCCGAACACTGAAGCTTTCTTT. It codes for CAWRTLGQPNTEAFF.

The rearrangement links TRBV19 to TRBJ1-5; TRBD1 matches 8 bases. Trimming at V came to 6 bases and at J to 0 bases, leaving 10 bases not matched to a gene. Germline V CDR1 and CDR2: LNHDA, SQIVND (reference sequence). CDR3 length: 17 residues. The CDR3 nucleotides read TGTGCCAGTAGCCGTGTAAGAGACAGGGGTAGCAATCAGCCCCAGCATTTT. It specifies CASSRVRDRGSNQPQHF.

In DNA, the CDR3 is TGTGCCAGCTCACCGATACAGGAGGGATCTGGAAACACCATATATTTT. Translating gives CASSPIQEGSGNTIYF. The rearrangement links TRBV18 to TRBJ1-3; D is possibly TRBD1 (5 bases). Deletions cut 3 bases from V and 1 base from J, with 13 bases between. Per the germline V gene, CDR1 is KGHSH and CDR2 is LQKENI. The CDR3 is 16 amino acids.